This T cell receptor beta chain originates from a study of blood T cell repertoires in COVID-19. As for the study in general: Samples taken during acute and convalescent COVID-19 were collected in the United States, Italy and Spain. The analysed material was cDNA or gDNA that came from T cells, B-cell-depleted T cells, or PBMCs.

Germline V lookup: CDR1 LGHNT, CDR2 FRNRAP. This CDR3 spans 15 amino acids. Trimming cost V 2 bases and J 2 bases; bases outside gene matches: 5. The age range of participants was 18 to 89 years, with residence in more than 20 US areas. Per the original methods: By means of reference gene primer amplification, nucleated cell counts were estimated. Only in-frame clones appear in the TCRdb table, and some are missing; sequencing was by immunoSEQ multiplex PCR. That table gives V, J and clone size, and the DNA gave D and trimming. This table has fewer than 400,000 clones, roughly 90% appearing once. The specimen was PBMCs or T cells enriched from blood (not recorded which). The chain carries TRBV12-5 and TRBJ1-1; 7 bases line up with TRBD1. The receptor was isolated from a woman between 25 and 40 years old who had recovered from COVID-19. CDR3 sequence reads: CASGLMGQINTEAFF. CDR3 nucleotide sequence: TGTGCTAGTGGTTTGATGGGACAGATTAACACTGAAGCTTTCTTT.